One and the same sample provided the 10 T cell receptor beta chains below, sequenced in a study of memory CD4+ T cells and cytomegalovirus serostatus. Method: immunoSEQ multiplex PCR; TCRdb's copy keeps in-frame clones and lacks some. Among some 52,000 clones listed, around 83% were seen once. The sort gate was single viable CD3+CD4+CD8-CD45RO+ cells for memory CD4+ T cells. The source material was memory CD4+ T cells from blood. These receptors originate from an adult in good health and CMV-seropositive.

The chain is built from TRBV5-5 and TRBJ1-5; 7 nucleotides align to TRBD1. This CDR3 region has 17 residues. Looked up from germline, CDR1 is SGHKS and CDR2 is YYEKEE (reference sequence). J lost 4 bases, V lost 2 bases, and 12 bases had no gene match. The DNA of the CDR3 is TGTGCCAGCAGCTTAAGGGACAGAAGGAGTATAAATCAGCCCCAGCATTTT. It specifies CASSLRDRRSINQPQHF.

Notes on this clone: One end of the junction varies from germline; a read error may be responsible. This sequence joins TRBV6-5 and TRBJ2-1; TRBD2 might be the D (8 bases). CDR1 and CDR2 from the germline V gene are MNHEY and SVGAGI. The CDR3 extends over 14 amino acids. The CDR3 here is CASGSGGPGRGRIF. The DNA for the CDR3 is TGTGCCAGCGGGAGCGGGGGCCCGGGGAGGGGGCGTATCTTC.

The V and J genes are TRBV19 and TRBJ2-1; 9 bases align to TRBD1. Germline CDR1 is LNHDA and CDR2 is SQIVND (reference sequence). V was clipped by 6 bases and J by 4 bases; unmatched bases: 7. This CDR3 has 15 amino acids. The CDR3 DNA reads as TGTGCCAGTAGCCCTGACAGGGGGGCTTACAATGAGCAGTTCTTC. Residues: CASSPDRGAYNEQFF.

In its sample, this clone was seen a few times. V is TRBV6-1 and J is TRBJ1-1; no clear D gene. Trimming cost V 7 bases and J 6 bases, with 9 bases left between them. This CDR3 contains 11 residues. The V gene's germline CDR1 is MNHNS and CDR2 SASEGT. In DNA form, the CDR3 reads TGTGCCAGCATATCGTACGCTGAAGCTTTCTTT. It specifies CASISYAEAFF.

The V gene is TRBV6-5, the J gene TRBJ1-2; perhaps TRBD1 as D (5 bases). The V gene lost 6 bases and the J gene lost 8 bases, with 13 bases spanning the gap. This CDR3 is built from 12 residues. Germline V gives CDR1 MNHEY, CDR2 SVGAGI. CDR3 loop: CASSWDGRGYTF. The CDR3 DNA reads TGTGCCAGCAGCTGGGACGGCCGGGGCTACACCTTC.

This chain uses TRBV4-1 with TRBJ2-5, with TRBD2 identical over 9 bases. Germline CDR1 MGHRA, CDR2 YSYEKL. The CDR3 spans 17 residues. V trimming: 1 base; J trimming: 4 bases; junction bases outside the gene matches: 10. The CDR3 is CASSQGDSGRVAETQYF. The CDR3 coding sequence is TGCGCCAGCAGCCAAGGGGATAGCGGGAGAGTGGCAGAGACCCAGTACTTC.

By frequency in the sample, this clone is medium-sized. The chain is built from TRBV7-6 and TRBJ2-7; TRBD1 agrees at 9 bases. This CDR3 is built from 15 residues. The J segment lost 3 bases and the V segment lost 5 bases, leaving 8 bases of the junction unmatched. The germline V gene encodes CDR1 SGHVS and CDR2 FNYEAQ. The CDR3 protein is CASSPLQGARYEQYF. The CDR3 DNA reads TGTGCCAGCAGCCCCTTACAGGGGGCCCGCTACGAGCAGTACTTC.

By proportion, this clone is medium-sized. This chain uses TRBV19 with TRBJ1-1; 8 positions agree with TRBD1. V gave up 6 bases and J gave up 5 bases; unmatched junction bases: 5. Germline V gene lookup returns CDR1 LNHDA and CDR2 SQIVND (reference sequence). The CDR3 length is 13 residues. CDR3: CASRGTGFTEAFF. CDR3 DNA: TGTGCCAGTAGGGGGACAGGATTTACTGAAGCTTTCTTT.

The genes are TRBV5-4 and TRBJ1-2; 7 bases fit TRBD1. CDR1 is SGHNT and CDR2 is YYREEE in the germline V gene (reference sequence). CDR3 length equals 15 residues. The V gene end was trimmed by 4 bases and the J gene end by 4 bases; junction bases not matched to a gene: 10. CDR3 sequence reads: CASSPWDSRGYGYTF. The CDR3 DNA reads TGTGCCAGCAGCCCCTGGGACAGTAGAGGCTATGGCTACACCTTC.

The chain links TRBV5-4 to TRBJ1-6, with 7 nucleotides matching TRBD1. This CDR3 is 16 amino acids long. Germline values: CDR1 SGHNT, CDR2 YYREEE (reference sequence). J gave up 6 bases and V 3 bases, and 9 bases lay outside the gene matches. Here the CDR3 reads CASSWGRGQVNSPLHF. The CDR3 nucleotides read TGTGCCAGCAGCTGGGGGCGAGGACAGGTTAATTCACCCCTCCACTTT.